The subject of this entry is one T cell receptor (beta chain). There is no known antigen for this receptor. No much larger clonotype is one base removed from it; base qualities were not supplied. The treatment or condition label of this sample denotes: 19 received Ad26.COV2.S at low or high dose, single or two shots; five or six received placebo; per-sample allocation not given. For vaccine and placebo recipients, repertoires were sequenced using samples collected on day 63 after the first injection. Between 29 July and 7 August 2020, Cohort 1b enrolled fewer than 30 adults aged 18-55 years at one site in Boston, USA. Ad26.COV2.S was a replication-incompetent adenovirus type 26 vector that expressed a prefusion-stabilized SARS-CoV-2 spike protein derived from the original Wuhan strain. TCRbeta CDR3 regions were sequenced with the immunoSEQ Assay. After extraction, genomic DNA underwent amplification by bias-controlled multiplex PCR, followed by high-throughput sequencing. In the authors' own workflow: To quantify the absolute abundance of every unique TCRbeta CDR3 region, sequences were collapsed and filtered. T cell fraction was estimated by normalizing TCRbeta template counts to usable DNA, which was measured by amplifying reference genes present in all nucleated cells. Repertoire TCRs were annotated as SARS-CoV-2-specific by exact matching of V gene, CDR3 amino acid sequence and J gene to a known reactive TCR set. The reference SARS-CoV-2 TCR set was derived from MIRA and filtered for enrichment in COVID-19-positive ImmuneCODE repertoires, a step that removed public or cross-reactive TCRs. Using the MIRA antigens, annotated TCRs were further analysed by specific ORF or by position within an ORF. Breadth was defined as the number of annotated unique rearrangements divided by the total number of unique productive rearrangements, and depth was defined as the summed frequency of the annotated unique rearrangements. Two-sided Wilcoxon rank-sum tests were used to compare TCR breadth between groups. TCRdb took this table from immuneACCESS and kept in-frame rearrangements with V and J called. Such tables lack part of the clones; where checked against another copy, unresolved V genes explain under half of the gap, and the rest is unexplained. Clone size and the V and J calls come from that table; the DNA yielded D and trimming. Recorded for this sample are about 350,000 clones; about nine tenths of them occurred a single time. 6.4% of the sample rests with the top ten.

These data originate in a study of Ad26.COV2.S vaccination and SARS-CoV-2 variants (TCRdb year 2021). Background for the entire study: Vaccine-arm donors came from COV1001, a multicentre, randomized, double-blind, placebo-controlled phase I-IIa trial of Ad26.COV2.S in healthy adults. The specificity and breadth of SARS-CoV-2-reactive T cell receptors after Ad26.COV2.S vaccination were assessed by TCRbeta repertoire sequencing. Dosing of Ad26.COV2.S was intramuscular, at either 5x10^10 or 1x10^11 viral particles, delivered as one shot or as two shots spaced 56 days apart. Investigators did not know the trial group allocation while performing experiments and assessing outcomes. Participants in the trial were split at random into five groups of five each, receiving low-dose or high-dose Ad26.COV2.S once or twice, or else placebo on both occasions. The TCR-sequenced set comprised approximately 32 samples: approximately 19 Ad26.COV2.S vaccine recipients, 5 placebo recipients and 8 SARS-CoV-2 convalescent individuals.

Compared with germline, V lacks 5 bases and J lacks 0 bases; bases without a gene match: 5. CDR1 and CDR2, per the germline V gene (reference sequence), are SEHNR and FQNEAQ. Counted from cysteine to phenylalanine, this CDR3 has 15 amino acids. CDR3 DNA is the only sequence kept; it has 45 bases, read in frame from the first base. The full study reports these points: Substantial breadth of spike-specific CD8+ and CD4+ T cell responses was reported after vaccination. Spike-specific TCR breadth was higher in Ad26.COV2.S recipients than in placebo recipients (P = 0.0014). The authors noted that total T cell responses may have been underestimated by the TCR breadth and depth analyses. Vaccine and placebo recipients had similar non-spike TCR breadth, a finding consistent with the vaccine containing only spike. The study lacked the statistical power to compare responses across vaccine doses or regimens.

The sequencing used peripheral blood, collected in a trial of Ad26.COV2.S vaccine versus placebo. This sequence uses TRBV7-9 and TRBJ1-1; TRBD1 aligns with 8 central bases. This receptor was identified in a person between 18 and 59 years old who received the Ad26.COV2.S COVID-19 vaccine or a placebo. The sequence in DNA is TGTGCCAGCAGCCTAGGGACAGGTCTGAACACTGAAGCTTTCTTT. Its coded protein is CASSLGTGLNTEAFF.